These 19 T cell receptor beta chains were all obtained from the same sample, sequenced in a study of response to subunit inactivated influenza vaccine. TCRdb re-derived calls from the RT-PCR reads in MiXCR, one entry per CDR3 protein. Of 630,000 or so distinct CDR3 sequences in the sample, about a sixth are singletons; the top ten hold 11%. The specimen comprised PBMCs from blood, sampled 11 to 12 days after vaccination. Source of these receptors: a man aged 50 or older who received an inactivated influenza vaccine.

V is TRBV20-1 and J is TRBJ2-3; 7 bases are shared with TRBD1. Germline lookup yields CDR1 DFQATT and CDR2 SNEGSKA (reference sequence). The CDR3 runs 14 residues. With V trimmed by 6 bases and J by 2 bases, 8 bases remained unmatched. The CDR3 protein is CSAAYRGITDTQYF. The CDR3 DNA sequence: TGCAGTGCCGCATACAGGGGAATCACAGATACGCAGTATTTT.

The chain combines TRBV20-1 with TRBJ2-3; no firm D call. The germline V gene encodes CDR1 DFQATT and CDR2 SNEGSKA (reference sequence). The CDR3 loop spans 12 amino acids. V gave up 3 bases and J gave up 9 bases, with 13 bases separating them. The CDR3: CSARDGLETQYF. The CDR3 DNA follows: TGCAGTGCTAGGGACGGGCTAGAGACGCAGTATTTT.

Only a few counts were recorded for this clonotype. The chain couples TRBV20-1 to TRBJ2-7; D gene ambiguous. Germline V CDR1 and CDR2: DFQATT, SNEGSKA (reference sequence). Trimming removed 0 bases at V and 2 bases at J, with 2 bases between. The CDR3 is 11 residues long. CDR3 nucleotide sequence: TGCAGTGCTAGAGATACCTACGAGCAGTACTTC. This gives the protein CSARDTYEQYF.

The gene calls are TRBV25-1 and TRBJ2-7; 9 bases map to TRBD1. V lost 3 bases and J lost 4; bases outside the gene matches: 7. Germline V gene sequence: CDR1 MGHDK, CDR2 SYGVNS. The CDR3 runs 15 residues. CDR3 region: CASSDLTGGGYEQYF. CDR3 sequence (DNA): TGTGCCAGCAGTGACCTAACAGGGGGCGGGTACGAGCAGTACTTC.

The CDR3 bases are TGTGCCAGCAGCTTAGCTGGACAGGGCCTTCGGGGGTATTTT. Encoded protein: CASSLAGQGLRGYF. The V gene is TRBV7-9, the J gene TRBJ2-3; TRBD1 aligns across 8 bases. V gave up 0 bases and J gave up 14 bases; unmatched junction bases: 10. The CDR3 has 14 amino acids. CDR1 is SEHNR, CDR2 FQNEAQ, per germline (reference sequence).

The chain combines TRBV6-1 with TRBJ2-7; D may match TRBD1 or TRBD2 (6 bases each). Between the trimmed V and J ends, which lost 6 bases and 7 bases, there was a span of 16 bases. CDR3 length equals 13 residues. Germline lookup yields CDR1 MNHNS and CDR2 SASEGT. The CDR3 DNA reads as TGTGCCAGCAGCAAAGGGGGGACGGGGGAGCAGTACTTC. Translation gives CASSKGGTGEQYF.

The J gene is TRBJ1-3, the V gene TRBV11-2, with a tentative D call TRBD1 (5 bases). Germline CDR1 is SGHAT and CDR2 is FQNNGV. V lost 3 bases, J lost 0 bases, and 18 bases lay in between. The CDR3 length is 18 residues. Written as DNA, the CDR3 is TGTGCCAGCAGCTTTGGAGTTACTACAGGCTTCTCTGGAAACACCATATATTTT. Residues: CASSFGVTTGFSGNTIYF.

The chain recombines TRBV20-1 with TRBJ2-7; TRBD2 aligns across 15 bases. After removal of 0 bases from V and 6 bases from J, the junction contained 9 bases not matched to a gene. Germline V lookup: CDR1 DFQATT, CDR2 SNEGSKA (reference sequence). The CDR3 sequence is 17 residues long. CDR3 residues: CSARDLRTSGRATEQYF. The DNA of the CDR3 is TGCAGTGCTAGAGATCTGAGGACTAGCGGGAGGGCCACCGAGCAGTACTTC.

CDR3 protein: CSARRMGATGELFF. CDR3 nucleotide sequence: TGCAGTGCTAGACGGATGGGGGCCACCGGGGAGCTGTTTTTT. The chain couples TRBV20-1 to TRBJ2-2, with TRBD1 as a possible D gene (6 bases). CDR3 length equals 14 residues. The V gene lost 2 bases and the J gene lost 4 bases, with 11 bases spanning the gap. Germline loops: CDR1 DFQATT, CDR2 SNEGSKA (reference sequence).

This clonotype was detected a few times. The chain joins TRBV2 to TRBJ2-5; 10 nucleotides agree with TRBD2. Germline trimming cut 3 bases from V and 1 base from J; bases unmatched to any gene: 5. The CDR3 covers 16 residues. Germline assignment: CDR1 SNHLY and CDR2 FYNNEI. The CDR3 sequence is CASSEFASGGQETQYF. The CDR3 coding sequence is TGTGCCAGCAGTGAGTTCGCTAGCGGGGGCCAAGAGACCCAGTACTTC.

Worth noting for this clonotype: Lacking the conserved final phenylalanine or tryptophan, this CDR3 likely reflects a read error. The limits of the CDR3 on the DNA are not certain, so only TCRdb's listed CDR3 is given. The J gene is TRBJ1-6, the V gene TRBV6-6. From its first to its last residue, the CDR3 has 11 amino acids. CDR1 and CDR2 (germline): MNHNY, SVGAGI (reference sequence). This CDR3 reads CASSYSGELLI.

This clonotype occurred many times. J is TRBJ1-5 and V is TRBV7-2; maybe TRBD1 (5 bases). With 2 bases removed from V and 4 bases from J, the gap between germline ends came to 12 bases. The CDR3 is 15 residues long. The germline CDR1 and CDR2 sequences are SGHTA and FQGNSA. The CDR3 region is CASSLTSGGNQPQHF. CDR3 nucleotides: TGTGCCAGCAGCTTAACAAGCGGGGGAAATCAGCCCCAGCATTTT.

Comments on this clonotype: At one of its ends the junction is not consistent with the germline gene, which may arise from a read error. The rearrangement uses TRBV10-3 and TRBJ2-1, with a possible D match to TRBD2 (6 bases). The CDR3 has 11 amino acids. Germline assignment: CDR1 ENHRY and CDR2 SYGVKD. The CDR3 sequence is CAISEPGVPVF. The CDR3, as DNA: TGTGCCATCAGTGAACCGGGAGTACCGGTCTTC.

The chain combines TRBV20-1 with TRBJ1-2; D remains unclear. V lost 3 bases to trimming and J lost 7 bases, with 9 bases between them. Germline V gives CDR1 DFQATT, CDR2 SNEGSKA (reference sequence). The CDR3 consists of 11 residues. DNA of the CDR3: TGCAGTGCTAGGGCCCTATTTGGCTACACCTTC. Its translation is CSARALFGYTF.

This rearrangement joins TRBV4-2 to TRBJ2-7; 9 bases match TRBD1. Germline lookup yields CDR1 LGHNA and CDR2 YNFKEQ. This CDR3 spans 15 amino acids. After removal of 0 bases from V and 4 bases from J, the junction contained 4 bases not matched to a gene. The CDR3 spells CASSQEAQGAYEQYF. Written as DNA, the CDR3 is TGTGCCAGCAGCCAAGAAGCACAGGGGGCTTACGAGCAGTACTTC.

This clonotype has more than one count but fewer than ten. The CDR3, as DNA: TGTGCCAGCAGGAGAACCGGGACAGGATCCTCTGGAAACACCATATATTTT. Residues: CASRRTGTGSSGNTIYF. The chain is built from TRBV6-1 and TRBJ1-3, with 8 bases lining up with TRBD1. This CDR3 is built from 17 residues. Trimming took 6 bases from V and 0 from J; bases not matched to a gene: 10. From germline, CDR1 is MNHNS and CDR2 SASEGT.

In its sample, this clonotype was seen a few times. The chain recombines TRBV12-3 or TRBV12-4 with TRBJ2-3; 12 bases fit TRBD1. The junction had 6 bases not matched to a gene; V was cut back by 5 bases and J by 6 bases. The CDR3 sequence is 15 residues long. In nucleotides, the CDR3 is TGTGCCAGCAGTCCGGGACAGGGGGCGCGTGATACGCAGTATTTT. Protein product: CASSPGQGARDTQYF.

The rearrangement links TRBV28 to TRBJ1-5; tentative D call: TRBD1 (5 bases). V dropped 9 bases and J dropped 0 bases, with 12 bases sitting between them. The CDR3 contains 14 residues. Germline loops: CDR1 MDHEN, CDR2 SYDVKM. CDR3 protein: CASIDSYSNQPQHF. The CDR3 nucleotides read TGTGCCAGTATAGACAGCTATAGCAATCAGCCCCAGCATTTT.

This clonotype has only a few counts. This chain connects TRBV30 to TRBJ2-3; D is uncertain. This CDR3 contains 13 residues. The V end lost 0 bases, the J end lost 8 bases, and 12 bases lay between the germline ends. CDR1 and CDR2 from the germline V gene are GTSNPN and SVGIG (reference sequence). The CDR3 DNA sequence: TGTGCCTGGAGTGTTGACCCGTATGGTACGCAGTATTTT. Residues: CAWSVDPYGTQYF. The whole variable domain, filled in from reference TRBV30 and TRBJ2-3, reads SQTIHQWPATLVQPVGSPLSLECTVEGTSNPNLYWYRQAAGRGLQLLFYSVGIGQISSEVPQNLSASRPQDRQFILSSKKLLLSDSGFYLCAWSVDPYGTQYFGPGTRLTVL.